A single sample gave rise to the 18 T cell receptor beta chains below, sequenced in a study of blood T cell repertoires in COVID-19. TCRdb's table, derived via immunoSEQ multiplex PCR, lists solely in-frame clones and lacks some. The table lists roughly 230,000 clones, roughly 84% of them singletons, with 0.85% to 1% in the top ten. Specimen: peripheral blood. These receptors originate from a middle-aged man with acute or convalescent COVID-19.

The V gene is TRBV2, the J gene TRBJ2-1; the match to TRBD1 covers 9 bases. J lost 5 bases, V lost 4 bases, and 6 bases had no gene match. The CDR3 runs 15 residues. Germline values: CDR1 SNHLY, CDR2 FYNNEI. The CDR3, as DNA: TGTGCCAGCAGTGGGTGGGACAGGGCGAACAATGAGCAGTTCTTC. Translating gives CASSGWDRANNEQFF.

This chain connects TRBV30 to TRBJ1-4; tentative D call: TRBD1 (6 bases). The germline V gene has CDR1 GTSNPN and CDR2 SVGIG (reference sequence). The CDR3 has 15 amino acids. V lost 0 bases to trimming and J lost 8 bases, with 16 bases between them. CDR3 loop: CAWSVRRGSGEKLFF. The CDR3 coding sequence is TGTGCCTGGAGTGTACGCAGGGGATCTGGAGAAAAACTGTTTTTT.

The rearrangement links TRBV12-3 or TRBV12-4 to TRBJ1-1, with TRBD1 identical over 7 bases. The CDR3 runs to 12 residues. V shed 6 bases and J 8 bases; nucleotides not matched to a gene: 6. The DNA of the CDR3 is TGTGCCAGCAGCCTTCCACAGGGGGAAGCTTTCTTT. Protein product: CASSLPQGEAFF.

The chain links TRBV6-5 to TRBJ1-1; 9 bases map to TRBD1. This CDR3 is built from 14 residues. V lost 6 bases and J lost 4; bases outside the gene matches: 6. Looked up from germline, CDR1 is MNHEY and CDR2 is SVGAGI. The CDR3: CASRGTGSATEAFF. The DNA for the CDR3 is TGTGCCAGCAGGGGGACAGGGAGCGCCACTGAAGCTTTCTTT.

The gene calls are TRBV7-9 and TRBJ1-1, with D hard to call. V was shortened by 5 bases and J by 1 base, with 14 bases between the two germline ends. In germline, CDR1 is SEHNR, CDR2 FQNEAQ (reference sequence). CDR3 size: 15 residues. CDR3 sequence reads: CASSLSSTPNTEAFF. DNA of the CDR3: TGTGCCAGCAGCCTTAGCAGTACGCCGAACACTGAAGCTTTCTTT.

V gene TRBV6-5 combines with J gene TRBJ2-7; no clear D. This CDR3 contains 13 residues. Between the trimmed V and J ends, which lost 7 bases and 1 base, there was a span of 11 bases. In germline, CDR1 is MNHEY, CDR2 SVGAGI. In DNA, the CDR3 is TGTGCCAGCACTTTACCACTTTCCTACGAGCAGTACTTC. It specifies CASTLPLSYEQYF.

The CDR3: CASNALTGGVTEAFF. In DNA, the CDR3 is TGTGCCAGCAATGCTTTGACAGGGGGTGTCACTGAAGCTTTCTTT. V and J are TRBV2 and TRBJ1-1; 9 positions match TRBD1. The V gene end was trimmed by 7 bases and the J gene end by 4 bases; junction bases not matched to a gene: 10. CDR1 and CDR2 from the germline V gene are SNHLY and FYNNEI. This CDR3 is 15 amino acids long.

V is TRBV7-2 and J is TRBJ2-7; tentatively, D is TRBD1 (6 bases). The CDR3 consists of 14 residues. Germline V gives CDR1 SGHTA, CDR2 FQGNSA. V lost 4 bases and J lost 2, with 12 bases in between. DNA for the CDR3: TGTGCCAGCAGCTCGGGACAAAAAGCCTACGAGCAGTACTTC. Translating gives CASSSGQKAYEQYF. The whole variable domain, filled in from reference TRBV7-2 and TRBJ2-7, reads GAGVSQSPSNKVTEKGKDVELRCDPISGHTALYWYRQSLGQGLEFLIYFQGNSAPDKSGLPSDRFSAERTGGSVSTLTIQRTQQEDSAVYLCASSSGQKAYEQYFGPGTRLTVT.

The chain combines TRBV24-1 with TRBJ2-1, with 8 bases identical to TRBD2. J was trimmed by 6 bases and V by 3 bases; bases with no gene match: 6. CDR1 is KGHDR and CDR2 is SFDVKD in the germline V gene. This CDR3 has 15 residues. The CDR3 nucleotides are TGTGCCACCAGTGATCCGGGGGGGGCATTCAATGAGCAGTTCTTC. It encodes CATSDPGGAFNEQFF.

The CDR3 reads CASSSAGRQNTEAFF. CDR3 in DNA: TGTGCCAGCAGCTCGGCTGGGAGGCAGAACACTGAAGCTTTCTTT. J is TRBJ1-1 and V is TRBV5-4, with no clear D. Trimming removed 3 bases at V and 1 base at J, with 13 bases between. The CDR3 length is 15 residues. Germline lookup yields CDR1 SGHNT and CDR2 YYREEE (reference sequence).

This clone turned up a few times. The gene calls are TRBV5-1 and TRBJ1-5; 10 positions match TRBD1. The CDR3 is 14 amino acids. J gave up 5 bases and V 3 bases, and 2 bases lay outside the gene matches. CDR1 and CDR2 from the germline V gene are SGHRS and YFSETQ. Here the CDR3 reads CASSWGTGDQPQHF. CDR3 DNA sequence: TGCGCCAGCAGCTGGGGGACAGGGGATCAGCCCCAGCATTTT.

The chain recombines TRBV30 with TRBJ1-6; a weak D match, TRBD1 (6 bases). The CDR3 is 14 amino acids. The V end was cut by 3 bases, the J end by 8 bases, with 14 bases between. In germline, CDR1 is GTSNPN, CDR2 SVGIG (reference sequence). DNA of the CDR3: TGTGCCTGGAGCGCGGGCAGGGGCGATTCACCCCTCCACTTT. Translation: CAWSAGRGDSPLHF.

The chain carries TRBV6-5 and TRBJ1-5, with TRBD1 matching over 9 bases. CDR1 is MNHEY, CDR2 SVGAGI, per germline. The ends lost 4 bases at V and 0 bases at J; junction bases unmatched: 4. The CDR3 totals 16 residues. The CDR3 DNA follows: TGTGCCAGCAGTTTCGGGACAGGGCCTAGCAATCAGCCCCAGCATTTT. Translated, it gives CASSFGTGPSNQPQHF.

CDR3 bases: TGTGCCAGCACCTTTGGACATGGCGGGGAGCTGTTTTTT. This translates into CASTFGHGGELFF. V and J are TRBV7-3 and TRBJ2-2; tentative D call: TRBD1 (5 bases). There are 13 residues in the CDR3. Germline V CDR1 and CDR2: SGHTA, FQGTGA. The V gene lost 7 bases and the J gene lost 7 bases, with 13 bases spanning the gap.

The chain is built from TRBV19 and TRBJ2-1; the match to TRBD1 covers 9 bases. Germline trimming cut 11 bases from V and 9 bases from J; bases unmatched to any gene: 20. The CDR3 is 16 residues long. Germline V gene data show CDR1 as LNHDA and CDR2 as SQIVND (reference sequence). CDR3 bases: TGTGCCTCCCACCGGATGACAGGGGGAGGGGGGGGTGAGCAGTTCTTC. Protein: CASHRMTGGGGGEQFF.

The chain couples TRBV6-5 to TRBJ2-5; TRBD1 might be the D (6 bases). The germline V gene encodes CDR1 MNHEY and CDR2 SVGAGI. Trimming pared 6 bases from V and 2 bases from J, leaving 16 bases between. The CDR3 has 15 amino acids. Written as DNA, the CDR3 is TGTGCCAGCAGACAGGGTTCCGAGCGGCAAGAGACCCAGTACTTC. Its protein product is CASRQGSERQETQYF.

The J gene is TRBJ2-1, the V gene TRBV5-6; maybe TRBD2 (6 bases). V was cut by 3 bases and J by 6 bases, with 13 bases left in between. Per the germline V gene, CDR1 is SGHDT and CDR2 is YYEEEE. This CDR3 spans 14 amino acids. The CDR3 spells CASSSWRGPNEQFF. CDR3 DNA sequence: TGTGCCAGCAGCTCGTGGCGGGGTCCCAATGAGCAGTTCTTC.

The rearrangement uses TRBV7-3 and TRBJ2-3, with 9 bases that match TRBD2. The V segment lost 4 bases and the J segment 6 bases; nucleotides outside the gene matches: 5. The CDR3 extends over 14 amino acids. CDR1 and CDR2 from the germline V gene are SGHTA and FQGTGA. DNA for the CDR3: TGTGCCAGCAGCTCCGGGACTAGCCCTGATACGCAGTATTTT. Translation: CASSSGTSPDTQYF.